These T cell receptor beta chains were read from a single sample in a study of blood T cell repertoires in COVID-19. The data were produced by immunoSEQ multiplex PCR, yet TCRdb's version contains in-frame clones alone and is incomplete. The data hold roughly 170,000 clones, with 88% observed a single time. The specimen was peripheral blood. These receptors all come from a man aged 60 to 75 with acute or convalescent COVID-19. Each CDR3 is given with its conserved first and last residue. Fields, in order: clone size, J gene, V gene, D gene, CDR3 protein, CDR3 DNA. The D gene is left open where the match is weak. Only part of the rows carry a size: once, few, many, or a class if the clone is expanded.

>once|TRBJ1-2|TRBV4-2|TRBD1
CASSQEGQGNYGYTF
TGTGCCAGCAGCCAAGAGGGACAGGGTAACTATGGCTACACCTTC
>few|TRBJ2-5|TRBV5-4|TRBD1
CASSPSGQVYQETQYF
TGTGCCAGCAGCCCCTCCGGACAGGTGTACCAAGAGACCCAGTACTTC
>few|TRBJ2-5|TRBV2|TRBD1
CASSDNRDSIQETQYF
TGTGCCAGCAGTGATAACCGGGACAGTATTCAAGAGACCCAGTACTTC
>-|TRBJ1-5|TRBV19|-
CASSRVWGRSNQPQHF
TGTGCCAGTAGTAGGGTCTGGGGGCGAAGCAATCAGCCCCAGCATTTT
>-|TRBJ2-5|TRBV4-1|-
CASSPLYGEAQETQYF
TGCGCCAGCAGCCCCTTATATGGGGAGGCTCAAGAGACCCAGTACTTC
>-|TRBJ1-4|TRBV30|TRBD1
CAWSPYWTGFSVNPNEKLFF
TGTGCCTGGAGTCCTTACTGGACAGGGTTCTCCGTTAACCCGAATGAAAAACTGTTTTTT
>once|TRBJ1-1|TRBV29-1|TRBD1
CSGRTGSTEAFF
TGCAGCGGCAGGACAGGGAGCACTGAAGCTTTCTTT
>-|TRBJ1-6|TRBV7-9|-
CASSLVEVSRSPLHF
TGTGCCAGCAGCTTAGTGGAGGTTTCGAGGTCACCCCTCCACTTT
>-|TRBJ1-5|TRBV27|-
CASSPRPGLGNQPQHF
TGTGCCAGCAGTCCCCGGCCAGGGTTGGGGAATCAGCCCCAGCATTTT
>-|TRBJ1-1|TRBV7-9|TRBD1
CASSLKGANTEAFF
TGTGCCAGCAGCTTGAAGGGGGCGAACACTGAAGCTTTCTTT
>-|TRBJ2-3|TRBV24-1|-
CATSVRGGTDTQYF
TGTGCCACCAGTGTCAGGGGGGGCACAGATACGCAGTATTTT
>-|TRBJ2-6|TRBV4-1|-
CASSQDFGGGSLTGANVLTF
TGCGCCAGCAGCCAAGATTTCGGGGGTGGGTCTCTTACTGGGGCCAACGTCCTGACTTTC
>-|TRBJ1-5|TRBV12-5|-
CASGLVIGEPNQPQHF
TGTGCTAGTGGTTTGGTAATAGGGGAACCCAATCAGCCCCAGCATTTT
>-|TRBJ1-1|TRBV25-1|-
CASSESGMATPEAFF
TGTGCCAGCAGTGAATCAGGAATGGCAACCCCTGAAGCTTTCTTT
>-|TRBJ1-6|TRBV5-4|-
CASSLGRGAYNSPLHF
TGTGCCAGCAGCTTGGGGCGGGGAGCCTATAATTCACCCCTCCACTTT
>-|TRBJ1-2|TRBV4-1|-
CASSQDPGGLNNYGYTF
TGCGCCAGCAGCCAAGATCCGGGGGGCCTGAATAACTATGGCTACACCTTC
>-|TRBJ2-7|TRBV9|-
CASSAVTGYEQYF
TGTGCCAGCAGCGCGGTGACTGGGTACGAGCAGTACTTC
>-|TRBJ1-5|TRBV5-4|TRBD1
CASSRDRESQPQHF
TGTGCCAGCAGCCGGGACAGGGAAAGTCAGCCCCAGCATTTT
>once|TRBJ2-1|TRBV20-1|-
CSASSLDEQFF
TGCAGTGCTAGCTCCCTCGATGAGCAGTTCTTC
>-|TRBJ2-2|TRBV2|TRBD2
CASKTASGSLGELFF
TGTGCCAGCAAGACGGCTAGCGGGAGTCTCGGGGAGCTGTTTTTT
>-|TRBJ1-5|TRBV20-1|-
CSASSGLPSNQPQHF
TGCAGTGCTAGTTCCGGACTCCCGAGCAATCAGCCCCAGCATTTT
>-|TRBJ1-1|TRBV5-1|TRBD1
CASSLTGVVTEAFF
TGCGCCAGCAGCTTGACAGGGGTGGTCACTGAAGCTTTCTTT
>-|TRBJ2-3|TRBV6-5|TRBD1
CASRPGQGFTDTQYF
TGTGCCAGCAGACCGGGACAGGGATTCACAGATACGCAGTATTTT
>-|TRBJ2-3|TRBV11-3|TRBD2
CASSSRGARPSGGADTQYF
TGTGCCAGCAGCTCTAGGGGAGCACGGCCTAGCGGGGGCGCAGATACGCAGTATTTT
>-|TRBJ1-1|TRBV19|TRBD1
CASRGQGGGGTEAFF
TGTGCCAGTAGAGGACAGGGGGGAGGGGGCACTGAAGCTTTCTTT
>few|TRBJ2-1|TRBV7-6|TRBD2
CASSLARTSGRSQVNEQFF
TGTGCCAGCAGCTTAGCCAGGACTAGCGGGAGATCACAGGTCAATGAGCAGTTCTTC
>-|TRBJ2-1|TRBV24-1|TRBD2
CATSERLAGGYNEQFF
TGTGCCACCAGTGAAAGACTAGCGGGAGGGTACAATGAGCAGTTCTTC
>-|TRBJ2-7|TRBV5-1|TRBD2
CASSLGTSGTYEQYF
TGCGCCAGCAGCCTCGGGACTAGCGGCACCTACGAGCAGTACTTC
>-|TRBJ2-7|TRBV28|TRBD1
CASNAQGAGEQYF
TGTGCCAGCAACGCTCAGGGGGCGGGAGAGCAGTACTTC
>-|TRBJ2-1|TRBV18|-
CASSTGLDNEQFF
TGTGCCAGCTCGACGGGACTGGACAATGAGCAGTTCTTC
>-|TRBJ1-2|TRBV10-3|TRBD1
CAISEGAGGSGYTF
TGTGCCATCAGTGAAGGCGCAGGGGGAAGTGGCTACACCTTC
>-|TRBJ2-3|TRBV24-1|TRBD2
CATSDPTSGGAGPQYF
TGTGCCACCAGTGACCCTACTAGCGGGGGGGCCGGGCCGCAGTATTTT
>-|TRBJ1-2|TRBV10-2|TRBD1
CASSERGRDGYTF
TGCGCCAGCAGTGAAAGGGGGCGGGATGGCTACACCTTC
>-|TRBJ2-2|TRBV7-3|-
CASSFRNTGELFF
TGTGCCAGCAGCTTTCGGAACACCGGGGAGCTGTTTTTT
>-|TRBJ1-2|TRBV6-1|-
CASSDNRGLRGYTF
TGTGCCAGCAGTGACAATAGGGGATTAAGGGGCTACACCTTC
>-|TRBJ2-3|TRBV24-1|-
CATSEKRSTDTQYF
TGTGCCACCAGTGAAAAGAGGAGCACAGATACGCAGTATTTT
>-|TRBJ2-3|TRBV5-4|-
CASSFRTSTDTQYF
TGTGCCAGCAGCTTTAGGACTAGCACAGATACGCAGTATTTT
>-|TRBJ1-2|TRBV11-2|TRBD1
CASSARRQGNYGYTF
TGTGCCAGCAGCGCCCGGCGACAGGGGAACTATGGCTACACCTTC
>-|TRBJ2-1|TRBV6-5|-
CASSSNGYEQFF
TGTGCCAGCAGCTCCAACGGGTATGAGCAGTTCTTC
>-|TRBJ1-2|TRBV6-5|-
CAKQGPTNYGYTF
TGTGCAAAACAGGGCCCTACTAACTATGGCTACACCTTC
>-|TRBJ1-5|TRBV7-2|-
CASSFTGSSNQPQHF
TGTGCCAGCAGCTTTACAGGGTCCAGCAATCAGCCCCAGCATTTT
>-|TRBJ2-5|TRBV3-1/TRBV3-2|TRBD2
CASSLSAGLQETQYF
TGTGCCAGCAGCCTATCAGCGGGGCTCCAAGAGACCCAGTACTTC